Following are 6 T cell receptor beta chains from one sample sequenced in a study of blood T cell repertoires in COVID-19. Repertoires were generated with immunoSEQ multiplex PCR, while TCRdb's copy carries only in-frame clones and drops some. This sample has roughly 230,000 clones, with around 82% found just once. The sequencing sample was made of PBMCs or T cells enriched from blood (not recorded which). The receptors originated from a man between 45 and 60 years old who had recovered from COVID-19.

The genes are TRBV18 and TRBJ1-5, with D uncertain. The V gene lost 1 base and the J gene lost 6 bases, with 13 bases spanning the gap. Looked up from germline, CDR1 is KGHSH and CDR2 is LQKENI. The CDR3 is made up of 15 amino acids. The CDR3 bases are TGTGCCAGCTCACCACAACGGGATCCAGCTCAGCCCCAGCATTTT. It encodes CASSPQRDPAQPQHF.

The rearrangement uses TRBV3-1 (or the pseudogene TRBV3-2) and TRBJ2-1; 12 nucleotides match TRBD2. The CDR3 totals 16 residues. CDR1 LGHDT and CDR2 YNNKEL come from the germline V gene (reference sequence). Trimming at V came to 1 base and at J to 4 bases, leaving 2 bases not matched to a gene. CDR3 amino acids: CASSQALAGGYNEQFF. For the CDR3, the DNA is TGTGCCAGCAGCCAAGCACTAGCGGGGGGTTACAATGAGCAGTTCTTC.

The rearrangement links TRBV9 to TRBJ2-1; the D is unclear. The CDR3 has 12 amino acids. The germline CDR1 and CDR2 sequences are SGDLS and YYNGEE. V lost 4 bases, J lost 6 bases, and 8 bases lay in between. CDR3 DNA sequence: TGTGCCAGCAGCCCCGGGTTCAATGAGCAGTTCTTC. It codes for CASSPGFNEQFF.

This clone showed up just once. This CDR3 is CASSSRQVLMNTEAFF. Here the CDR3 DNA reads TGTGCCAGCAGTAGTCGACAGGTCCTCATGAACACTGAAGCTTTCTTT. The chain joins TRBV6-2 or TRBV6-3 to TRBJ1-1; a weak D match, TRBD1 (6 bases). The V gene's germline CDR1 is MNHEY and CDR2 SVGEGT. This CDR3 contains 16 residues. V lost 5 bases and J lost 0, with 16 bases in between.

This chain joins TRBV4-2 and TRBJ2-2, with TRBD2 as a possible D gene (5 bases). V was shortened by 7 bases and J by 3 bases, with 21 bases between the two germline ends. The CDR3 covers 17 residues. Germline lookup yields CDR1 LGHNA and CDR2 YNFKEQ. In DNA, the CDR3 is TGTGCCAGCAACAAGCCGGTGGGTGGAGGTGACACCGGGGAGCTGTTTTTT. Protein: CASNKPVGGGDTGELFF.

The chain uses TRBV6-4 and TRBJ2-1, with D unresolved. V shed 2 bases and J shed 0 bases, with 8 bases lying between them. This CDR3 comprises 15 residues. CDR1 MRHNA and CDR2 SNTAGT come from the germline V gene. CDR3 in amino acids: CASSDGLGSYNEQFF. In DNA, the CDR3 is TGTGCCAGCAGTGACGGCCTTGGCTCCTACAATGAGCAGTTCTTC.